This passage covers 14 T cell receptor beta chains from one sample sequenced in a study of human T cells and chemical hapten exposure. Total RNA was isolated from whole blood that had not been fractionated. The library gave individual cDNA molecules unique molecular identifiers. TCRdb re-derived calls from the reads in MiXCR, one entry per CDR3 protein. This table has about 120,000 distinct CDR3 sequences, 8.5% to 9% appearing once. Material for sequencing was whole blood. Source of these receptors: a human donor in good health. Some clones in this sample may be carry-over from other donors' samples.

This clonotype has more than one count but fewer than ten. The gene calls are TRBV5-1 and TRBJ2-7; the match to TRBD2 covers 7 bases. Trimming took 4 bases from V and 4 from J; bases not matched to a gene: 8. Germline V CDR1 and CDR2: SGHRS, YFSETQ. The CDR3 has 14 residues. CDR3 coding DNA: TGCGCCAGCAGCCCCTCTAGCGGTATGTACGAGCAGTACTTC. This translates into CASSPSSGMYEQYF.

The chain recombines TRBV7-2 with TRBJ2-3; 9 nucleotides agree with TRBD2. There are 16 residues in the CDR3. Per germline, CDR1 SGHTA and CDR2 FQGNSA. Trimming at V came to 2 bases and at J to 1 base, leaving 4 bases not matched to a gene. This CDR3 is CASSLRSSGGTDTQYF. DNA for the CDR3: TGTGCCAGCAGCTTACGGTCTAGCGGGGGCACAGATACGCAGTATTTT.

The rearrangement joins TRBV9 to TRBJ2-7; 9 positions agree with TRBD1. Per the germline V gene, CDR1 is SGDLS and CDR2 is YYNGEE. The CDR3 contains 14 residues. Unmatched junction bases numbered 7, after V lost 4 bases and J lost 5 bases. The CDR3, as DNA: TGTGCCAGCAGCCCCCGGGACAGGGAAGACGAGCAGTACTTC. It codes for CASSPRDREDEQYF.

The V call is TRBV29-1, the J call TRBJ2-1; a weak D match, TRBD2 (6 bases). Trimming shortened V by 3 bases and J by 9 bases, and 12 bases separated the two germline ends. CDR3 length: 12 amino acids. Looked up from germline, CDR1 is SQVTM and CDR2 is ANQGSEA. The CDR3 DNA reads as TGCAGCGTTGATAGTGGGGGAGGTGAGCAGTTCTTC. It yields the protein CSVDSGGGEQFF.

About this clonotype: An end of the junction differs from the germline gene, which may be a read error. The J gene is TRBJ2-3, the V gene TRBV14; D not resolved. Germline CDR1 reads SGHDN; CDR2 reads FVKESK. The length of the CDR3 is 14 residues. The CDR3 here is CTSSQRTGTDTQYF. CDR3 DNA sequence: TGTACCAGCAGCCAAAGGACCGGCACAGATACGCAGTATTTT.

This clonotype was detected a few times. The chain is built from TRBV3-1 and TRBJ1-6; no firm D call. Looked up from germline, CDR1 is LGHDT and CDR2 is YNNKEL (reference sequence). Trimming pared 0 bases from V and 4 bases from J, leaving 7 bases between. This CDR3 has 15 amino acids. CDR3 region: CASSQDGLYNSPLHF. The CDR3, as DNA: TGTGCCAGCAGCCAAGACGGGCTGTATAATTCACCCCTCCACTTT.

J is TRBJ2-7 and V is TRBV29-1, with D perhaps TRBD1 (5 bases). The CDR3 sequence is 11 residues long. CDR1 and CDR2 (germline): SQVTM, ANQGSEA. V lost 4 bases and J 6 bases, leaving 10 bases between the germline ends. CDR3 loop: CSVVIGVEQYF. For the CDR3, the DNA is TGCAGCGTTGTAATAGGGGTCGAGCAGTACTTC.

This clonotype showed up many times. The V and J genes are TRBV7-8 and TRBJ1-1; D unclear. The CDR3 is 13 residues long. Trimming took off 1 base at V and 7 bases at J, with 10 bases between the two ends. CDR1 and CDR2 from the germline V gene are SGHVS and FQNEAQ. The CDR3 bases are TGTGCCAGCAGCTTAGGAGGAGTTAATGAAGCTTTCTTT. Translating it yields CASSLGGVNEAFF.

Comments on this clonotype: A much larger clone differs from this one at a single base, so this may be a read error. The chain is built from TRBV12-3 or TRBV12-4 and TRBJ1-3, with D possibly matching TRBD1 (5 bases). The CDR3 is made up of 14 amino acids. CDR3 in DNA: TGTGTCAGCAGTTTAGCGGGGCCCCGAAACACCATATATTTT. It specifies CVSSLAGPRNTIYF.

V and J are TRBV20-1 and TRBJ1-6; 9 bases align to TRBD1. The CDR3 totals 18 residues. Trimming at V came to 0 bases and at J to 7 bases, leaving 13 bases not matched to a gene. In germline, CDR1 is DFQATT, CDR2 SNEGSKA (reference sequence). The CDR3 here is CSARERWDRVDKNSPLHF. As DNA, the CDR3 is TGCAGTGCTAGAGAAAGGTGGGACAGGGTGGACAAAAATTCACCCCTCCACTTT.

This clonotype was recorded many times. The chain recombines TRBV20-1 with TRBJ2-1; 7 bases fit TRBD1. The CDR3 spans 13 residues. Looked up from germline, CDR1 is DFQATT and CDR2 is SNEGSKA (reference sequence). J gave up 5 bases and V 2 bases, and 3 bases lay outside the gene matches. CDR3 loop: CSARPQGDNEQFF. CDR3 nucleotide sequence: TGCAGTGCTAGACCCCAGGGGGACAATGAGCAGTTCTTC.

This clonotype was counted at least ten times. The gene calls are TRBV13 and TRBJ2-1; TRBD2 matches at 10 bases. Germline V CDR1 and CDR2: PRHDT, FYEKMQ (reference sequence). With 4 bases clipped from V and 3 bases from J, the junction kept 9 bases outside the gene matches. This CDR3 has 17 amino acids. For the CDR3, the DNA is TGTGCCAGCAGCTCTACACTCGGACTAGCGGACTACAATGAGCAGTTCTTC. Translated, it gives CASSSTLGLADYNEQFF. Variable domain in full (rest from reference TRBV13 and TRBJ2-1): AAGVIQSPRHLIKEKRETATLKCYPIPRHDTVYWYQQGPGQDPQFLISFYEKMQSDKGSIPDRFSAQQFSDYHSELNMSSLELGDSALYFCASSSTLGLADYNEQFFGPGTRLTVL.

There are many counts of this clonotype. The gene calls are TRBV4-2 and TRBJ2-7, with TRBD1 identical over 8 bases. V shed 0 bases and J 3 bases; nucleotides not matched to a gene: 4. The CDR3 has 15 residues. The germline V gene encodes CDR1 LGHNA and CDR2 YNFKEQ. CDR3 loop: CASSQDRTGIYEQYF. In DNA form, the CDR3 reads TGTGCCAGCAGCCAAGATAGGACAGGGATCTACGAGCAGTACTTC.

This clonotype was recorded a few times. The chain recombines TRBV3-1 with TRBJ1-1, with D possibly matching TRBD1 (5 bases). Trimming shortened V by 0 bases and J by 4 bases, and 9 bases separated the two germline ends. Germline V gene data show CDR1 as LGHDT and CDR2 as YNNKEL (reference sequence). This CDR3 is 14 amino acids long. CDR3 sequence reads: CASSQEGEFTEAFF. In DNA, the CDR3 is TGTGCCAGCAGCCAAGAAGGGGAGTTCACTGAAGCTTTCTTT.